Detailed here is one TCR beta chain. Its antigen remains unidentified. This sample is drawn from a study of cytomegalovirus exposure and HLA in healthy donors (dated by TCRdb to about 2017). In terms of the full investigation: In an earlier analysis of approximately 500 of the donors, 250 to 350 Gb of sequence data and approximately 100 million unique TCR beta sequences from about 179 million T cells were reported. Class I and class II HLA loci were covered by the typing at four-digit resolution. An early release that covered fewer than 750 HLA-typed donors contained about 300 gigabases of sequencing data and tens of millions of unique TCR sequences. Roughly 5 DR-DQ haplotypes were handled as single units for association and clustering, since linkage in the cohort was strong. Besides the first cohort of hundreds of subjects, a separate validation cohort made up of over a hundred different subjects was used. On average, over 200,000 unique TCR beta nucleotide sequences were sequenced per donor among roughly 430 genotyped donors of the cohort, with 15% to 20% of those sequences being non-productive. The study aimed to test whether cataloging public T cell receptors could reveal signatures of past pathogen exposure. Donor age, sex, ethnicity and CMV serostatus were compiled alongside the repertoire data. Of the 300 to 450 genotyped donors, 81% were placed in the genetic ancestry cluster associated with self-reported Caucasian donors. To study patterns of TCR occurrence, a later analysis re-analyzed previously published TCR beta repertoires from hundreds of donors and added high-resolution HLA genotyping. In a later genetic analysis, genome-wide SNP genotypes for about three fifths of the roughly 670 donors were used, and that subset was treated as a discovery cohort. The number of typed donors differed by locus: roughly 629-640 for A, B, C, DRB1 and DQB1; about 520 for DQA1; some 590 for DPA1; and about 470 for DPB1. Every repertoire in the discovery cohort had been generated on one and the same sequencing platform. An earlier analysis of 587 of the donors used high-throughput TCR beta sequencing to judge whether each TCR beta V gene segment behaved as functional or pseudogenic. Using immunosequencing, the study profiled T cell repertoires from fewer than 700 subjects and related those repertoires to cytomegalovirus serostatus. To predict cytomegalovirus infection status, the study brought together high-throughput TCR immunosequencing, statistical association of individual TCRs with disease status, and machine learning. The later analysis used no new phenotypic data to find candidate immune exposures, relying instead on TCR beta sequences and their occurrence across donors. The paper's findings and limits, for the study overall: A later analysis found that TCR association rates varied across HLA loci, with DRB1 alleles showing the most associated TCRs and HLA-C alleles the fewest. In an earlier analysis of 587 of the donors, most TCR beta V segments appeared in productive rearrangements about 87% or about 30% of the time, broadly matching IMGT annotations. The cohort was sequenced for TCR beta chains only, and without alpha or paired-chain data the features that could be detected were limited. A later analysis reported that several top co-occurrence clusters appeared linked to parvovirus B19, influenza, CMV and Epstein-Barr virus. In a later analysis, 16,951 TCR beta sequences were associated with specific HLA alleles at a false discovery rate of 0.05. Assigning TCR associations to individual alleles was difficult when HLA alleles, especially DR and DQ, strongly co-occurred. According to the authors, the approach could potentially be generalized to other disease states and immunological phenotypes. Because HLA typing was unavailable for some donors at each locus, only the typed subset was used in association tests. Linkage disequilibrium might explain the correlated functional status among segregating V segments, but an unknown experimental factor could not be excluded. Immune exposure information for the cohort was limited to CMV serostatus. A further reported finding was that TCR beta sequences accurately predicted the HLA-A and HLA-B alleles for most subjects in the first cohort. Some IMGT-functional V segments, including TRBV6-2 and TRBV6-3, could not be distinguished by the 87-base-pair reads and were therefore excluded. In a later genetic analysis, fewer N-insertions in productive TCRs were reported among donors in an Asian-associated ancestry cluster than the roughly 710-donor mean. According to a later analysis, most CMV-associated TCR beta chains appeared to be HLA-restricted, and the HLA associations seemed to be driven largely by CMV exposure. An association between a missense DCLRE1C variant and V-gene and J-gene trimming of TCR beta chains was found in a later genetic analysis and replicated in an independent cohort. The earlier analysis of some 540 of the donors excluded 15 to 20 rarely observed V segments, including chromosome 9 orphons, because counts were too low. In a later analysis, HLA-associated TCR beta chains showed more clonal expansion and lower generation probabilities than non-associated chains that were equally common. A cluster of highly shared sequence variants was judged likely to be a technical artifact of the sequencing pipeline. Cytomegalovirus status was reported to be diagnosed by the classifier with high specificity and sensitivity in both the original and validation cohorts. In vitro tests confirmed that three of the cytomegalovirus-associated TCR beta chains recognize cytomegalovirus antigens. A total of 150 to 200 TCR beta chains were listed by the study as associated with cytomegalovirus. Sequencing depth was assumed to be roughly uniform across donors in the presence/absence analyses, though that assumption may not hold. Most TCR sequences were seen in very few donors, while some public TCRs were found in many individuals.

CDR1 and CDR2 are read off the germline V gene (reference sequence) as SGHKS and YYEKEE. V lost 2 bases and J lost 2 bases; the stretch between them is 8 bases long. The CDR3 runs 13 amino acids, cysteine and phenylalanine included. The DNA shown is the 39-base CDR3, in frame from base 1. The method behind the library was the immunoSEQ multiplex PCR assay. The multiplex PCR relied on a mix of 60 forward primers for TCR Vbeta segments and 13 reverse primers for TCR Jbeta segments. A multiplex PCR assay on genomic DNA amplified the CDR3 region of rearranged TCR beta genes. The amplified TCR beta libraries were sequenced on the Illumina HiSeq System as 87-base-pair reads. The authors' analysis ran thus. In a later analysis, some 80 million unique TCR beta chains were counted across the roughly 610 repertoires, and roughly 11 million of these chains were shared by at least two donors. Raw reads were error-corrected and collapsed into unique sequences with a nearest-neighbor algorithm that merged closely related sequences to remove PCR and sequencing errors. CDR3 sequences were aligned to IMGT reference sequences to assign V, D and J gene segments. Each retained sequence needed at least a six-nucleotide match to both a V gene segment and a J gene segment. Rearrangements were called productive when the CDR3 lacked stop codons and stayed in frame with V and J; all others were non-productive. CDR3 was defined by IMGT convention, running from the second conserved V-encoded cysteine to the conserved J-encoded phenylalanine. The earlier analysis of 450 to 750 of the donors excluded any sequence lacking an unambiguous match to a single V gene segment. An earlier analysis of several hundred of the donors called V segments functional above 56.7% productive rearrangements and segregating when the between-donor standard deviation exceeded 5%. A statistical classification framework was built for diagnosing cytomegalovirus status from the catalog of TCR beta chain sequences. V and J gene assignment, in a later analysis, came from comparing TCR nucleotide sequences with IMGT/GENE-DB human TR gene sequences. In a later analysis, CDR3 sequences and most-parsimonious VDJ recombination scenarios were assigned using the TCRdist pipeline. In a later analysis, every TCR beta chain was defined by the combination of its CDR3 amino acid sequence and its V-gene family, and reads without a unique V-gene family were dropped. To address suspected cross-contamination and a sequencing artifact, a later analysis removed 550 to 750 highly shared, low-generation-probability nucleotide sequences. For each public chain, a later analysis derived a clonal expansion index from normalized ranks of inferred template counts within each repertoire. A later analysis computed generation probabilities with a VDJ recombination model fitted to out-of-frame rearrangements, and checked the results against IGoR. In a later analysis, hypergeometric tests were used to score TCR-TCR, TCR-HLA and TCR-CMV co-occurrence, with a repertoire-size bias correction applied to TCR pairs. A later analysis estimated false discovery rates by permuting HLA or CMV assignments 20 times. A later analysis grouped co-occurring TCRs with DBSCAN, adding TCRdist sequence similarity when clustering within HLA-allele-positive subsets. For co-occurrence clustering, repertoires with fewer than 30,000 or more than 120,000 public chains were excluded, along with about five repertoires with anomalous nucleotide sharing. TCRdb took over this immuneACCESS table, retaining in-frame rearrangements with V and J assigned. Such tables are incomplete; in checked studies, under half of the missing clones stem from an unresolved V gene, and the remainder is unexplained. That table supplies the V and J calls and clone size; D and trimming were determined from the DNA. This sample's listing comprises over 200,000 clones. Less than 1% of the sample goes to the ten largest clones.

The cohort comprised 670 or so healthy bone marrow donors. Cohort members were all nominally healthy when sampled, although unrecorded immune exposures were likely present. The donor was CMV seropositive and was included in the group of around 300 seropositive cohort members. A peripheral blood sample was collected from each donor, and TCR beta sequencing was performed on peripheral blood mononuclear cells. Genomic DNA was extracted from the blood cell samples with the Qiagen DNeasy Blood Extraction Kit. The chain is encoded by TRBV5-5 joined to TRBJ2-7; no D segment can be confidently identified. Source material: PBMCs. The origin of this receptor is a woman in her 30s in good health and CMV-seropositive. The CDR3 amino acid sequence is: CASSFLYAYEQYF. In nucleotide form, the sequence is TGTGCCAGCAGCTTCCTCTACGCCTACGAGCAGTACTTC.